Described below is a single T cell receptor (beta chain) sequence and its context. The record originates from a study of blood T cell repertoires in COVID-19. Study overall: The cDNA or gDNA used as material had been derived from T cells, B-cell-depleted T cells, or PBMCs.

Method: immunoSEQ multiplex PCR; TCRdb's copy keeps in-frame clones and lacks some. Of around 200,000 clones in the sample, less than 90% were seen once. The CDR3 runs to 18 residues. CDR1 and CDR2 (germline): MNHNY, SVGAGI (reference sequence). The junction had 10 bases not matched to a gene; V was cut back by 6 bases and J by 4 bases. This TCR derives from a man in his sixties or seventies with active or convalescent COVID-19. This rearrangement joins TRBV6-6 to TRBJ2-6, with 12 bases matching TRBD1. The sequenced sample was peripheral blood. Here the CDR3 DNA reads TGTGCCAGCAGCCGACGGGACAGGGGGCCGGGAGGGGCCAACGTCCTGACTTTC. Translated: CASSRRDRGPGGANVLTF.